The clone carrying this T cell receptor (beta chain) was seen a handful of times. The antigen is not known. V shed 0 bases, J shed 16 bases, and the junction held 7 bases outside the gene matches. The CDR3 has 13 amino acids. Germline V gene sequence: CDR1 MGHRA, CDR2 YSYEKL. This sample stems from a study of T-cell memory formation after mild COVID-19. Turning to the study itself: Clusters of TCRs were largely donor specific. Broader study findings: Memory sampled before infection contained some responding clones, suggesting cross-reactive memory joined. Clones from the second wave (peaking day 37) had unconfirmed SARS-CoV-2 specificity.

TCRdb re-called the 5' RACE reads through MiXCR, storing one row per CDR3 protein. The table has around 340,000 distinct CDR3 sequences, about 15% seen once. The sequenced material came from PBMCs or a T cell subset sorted from them (not recorded which). This chain connects TRBV4-1 to TRBJ2-4; 9 bases agree with TRBD1. The receptor was derived from a man between 18 and 29 years old who had mild COVID-19 (a few samples of this study predate the infection). Cell type and time point are not known. CDR3 amino acids: CASSQDGGQGPYF. The CDR3 nucleotides are TGCGCCAGCAGCCAAGATGGGGGACAGGGCCCCTACTTC.